The next 13 T cell receptor beta chains were all read from a single sample in a study of cytomegalovirus exposure and HLA in healthy donors. The PCR contained 60 Vbeta and 13 Jbeta primers. The assay was immunoSEQ multiplex PCR, and TCRdb's table has in-frame clones only and misses some. The table records some 130,000 clones, 79% of them present only once. The specimen sequenced was PBMCs. The receptors derive from a man aged 18-30 years in good health and CMV-seronegative.

In regard to this clone: A read error may account for a junction end that differs from germline. The rearrangement uses TRBV4-1 and TRBJ1-1; TRBD1 aligns across 11 bases. There are 14 residues in the CDR3. Per germline, CDR1 MGHRA and CDR2 YSYEKL. Here the CDR3 DNA reads TGTGCCAGCAGCTTAGGGACAGGGGGTGCTGAAGCTTTCTTT. Its translation: CASSLGTGGAEAFF.

The chain couples TRBV5-1 to TRBJ1-1; 8 nucleotides line up with TRBD1. The germline CDR1 and CDR2 sequences are SGHRS and YFSETQ. The CDR3 sequence is 14 residues long. After removal of 6 bases from V and 2 bases from J, the junction contained 6 bases not matched to a gene. CDR3 bases: TGCGCCAGCACCTACGGACAGGGAAACACTGAAGCTTTCTTT. It codes for CASTYGQGNTEAFF.

This rearrangement joins TRBV2 to TRBJ2-2; D not resolved. Trimming left V 6 bases short and J 1 base short, with 6 bases between. The germline CDR1 and CDR2 sequences are SNHLY and FYNNEI. The CDR3 has 13 residues. The CDR3 coding sequence is TGTGCCAGCAGACAGAGGAACACCGGGGAGCTGTTTTTT. It specifies CASRQRNTGELFF.

The chain employs TRBV28 and TRBJ2-1; TRBD2 matches at 11 bases. Germline loops: CDR1 MDHEN, CDR2 SYDVKM. Trimming took 5 bases from V and 3 from J; bases not matched to a gene: 3. The CDR3 sequence is 15 residues long. The CDR3 DNA is TGTGCCAGCAGTGAGACTAGCGGGAACTACAATGAGCAGTTCTTC. This encodes CASSETSGNYNEQFF.

The chain recombines TRBV7-9 with TRBJ1-1, with TRBD1 identical over 9 bases. Germline assignment: CDR1 SEHNR and CDR2 FQNEAQ (reference sequence). V gave up 4 bases and J gave up 5 bases; unmatched junction bases: 8. CDR3 length: 15 residues. In DNA, the CDR3 is TGTGCCAGCAGCTGGGGACAGGGTTTGAGGACTGAAGCTTTCTTT. It specifies CASSWGQGLRTEAFF. Full variable domain (remainder filled in from reference TRBV7-9 and TRBJ1-1): DTGVSQNPRHKITKRGQNVTFRCDPISEHNRLYWYRQTLGQGPEFLTYFQNEAQLEKSRLLSDRFSAERPKGSFSTLEIQRTEQGDSAMYLCASSWGQGLRTEAFFGQGTRLTVV.

The gene calls are TRBV6-5 and TRBJ2-7; 8 bases are shared with TRBD1. The CDR3 extends over 15 amino acids. V shed 0 bases and J 4 bases; nucleotides not matched to a gene: 5. CDR1 is MNHEY and CDR2 is SVGAGI in the germline V gene. The CDR3 DNA reads TGTGCCAGCAGTTACTCGGCAGGGGGCTCATACGAGCAGTACTTC. As protein: CASSYSAGGSYEQYF.

This clone was counted only a few times. The CDR3: CASSDSGLPSYEQYF. Written as DNA, the CDR3 is TGTGCCAGCAGTGACTCGGGACTCCCCTCCTACGAGCAGTACTTC. The chain couples TRBV6-1 to TRBJ2-7; maybe TRBD2 (6 bases). The CDR3 totals 15 residues. V lost 3 bases and J lost 0, with 12 bases in between. Germline-derived CDR1 and CDR2 are MNHNS and SASEGT.

The chain recombines TRBV15 with TRBJ2-2, with 11 bases identical to TRBD2. The V gene end was trimmed by 5 bases and the J gene end by 6 bases; junction bases not matched to a gene: 5. Germline V gene sequence: CDR1 LNHNV, CDR2 YYDKDF (reference sequence). The length of the CDR3 is 15 residues. CDR3 DNA: TGTGCCACCAGCGATAGCGGGAGGGCCGCCGGGGAGCTGTTTTTT. This sequence encodes CATSDSGRAAGELFF.

The gene calls are TRBV19 and TRBJ2-5; possible D gene TRBD1, 6 bases. CDR1 and CDR2 from the germline V gene are LNHDA and SQIVND (reference sequence). CDR3 length equals 15 residues. Trimming stripped 0 bases from V and 4 bases from J, with 12 bases between. The CDR3 nucleotides read TGTGCCAGTAGTATAGATCACAGGGTTGCAGAGACCCAGTACTTC. Protein product: CASSIDHRVAETQYF.

This clone was counted between two and nine times. The chain combines TRBV5-1 with TRBJ2-1; D is perhaps TRBD2 (5 bases). CDR1 and CDR2 from the germline V gene are SGHRS and YFSETQ. The CDR3 runs to 14 residues. V dropped 1 base and J dropped 8 bases, with 13 bases sitting between them. The CDR3 DNA follows: TGCGCCAGCAGCTTGAAGACTATTGGCTATGAGCAGTTCTTC. Amino acid sequence: CASSLKTIGYEQFF.

This chain connects TRBV19 to TRBJ2-7; D is uncertain. V was pared by 4 bases and J by 1 base, with 14 bases between. This CDR3 has 15 residues. Germline V lookup: CDR1 LNHDA, CDR2 SQIVND (reference sequence). CDR3 sequence reads: CASSSGGRRSYEQYF. The CDR3 nucleotides are TGTGCCAGTAGTAGTGGCGGCAGACGATCCTACGAGCAGTACTTC.

This clone was seen once. The chain uses TRBV4-1 and TRBJ2-6; 12 bases map to TRBD2. This CDR3 has 20 residues. The germline V gene encodes CDR1 MGHRA and CDR2 YSYEKL. V shed 2 bases, J shed 1 base, and the junction held 9 bases outside the gene matches. CDR3 residues: CASSQSQTSGSGSGANVLTF. CDR3 DNA sequence: TGCGCCAGCAGCCAATCCCAGACTAGCGGGAGCGGGTCTGGGGCCAACGTCCTGACTTTC.

CDR3 loop: CASRRLAGDINTQYF. DNA of the CDR3: TGTGCCAGCAGGAGACTAGCGGGAGATATAAATACGCAGTATTTT. The J gene is TRBJ2-3, the V gene TRBV6-5; 12 nucleotides line up with TRBD2. The CDR3 loop spans 15 amino acids. V gave up 6 bases and J gave up 7 bases; unmatched junction bases: 8. Germline V gene lookup returns CDR1 MNHEY and CDR2 SVGAGI.